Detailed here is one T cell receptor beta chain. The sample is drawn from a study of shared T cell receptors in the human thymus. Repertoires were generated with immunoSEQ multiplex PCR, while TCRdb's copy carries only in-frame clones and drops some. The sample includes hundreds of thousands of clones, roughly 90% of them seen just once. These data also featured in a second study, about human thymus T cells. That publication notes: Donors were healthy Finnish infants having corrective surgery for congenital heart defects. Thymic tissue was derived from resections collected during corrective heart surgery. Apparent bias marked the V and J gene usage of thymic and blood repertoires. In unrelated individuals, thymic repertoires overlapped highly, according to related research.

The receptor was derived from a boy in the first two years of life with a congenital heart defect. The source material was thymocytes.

CDR3 amino acids: CASSYRAGGRDEQYF. The CDR3 bases are TGTGCCAGCAGTTACAGGGCTGGAGGGCGGGACGAGCAGTACTTC. This chain joins TRBV6-5 and TRBJ2-7, with D possibly being TRBD2 (6 bases). CDR1 is MNHEY, CDR2 SVGAGI, per germline. The CDR3 spans 15 residues. Between the trimmed V and J ends, which lost 2 bases and 5 bases, there was a span of 16 bases.